A single sample is the source of the 20 T cell receptor beta chains below, sequenced in a study of CD8+ T cells in alopecia areata listed by TCRdb under 2018. Library preparation was by the immunoSEQ multiplex PCR assay. RNA was extracted from all samples and reverse transcribed into cDNA as template for TCR sequencing. Entries here come from immuneACCESS through TCRdb and include only in-frame sequences with V and J called. Some clones fail to appear in such tables; in the studies checked, an unresolved V gene covers under half of the shortfall, and the cause of the remainder is unknown. This sample is represented by around 180,000 clones; roughly 60% of them were singletons. The ten top clones hold just over 1% of the sample. Interpreted using the paper, the time point label stands for: 24 weeks on oral tofacitinib. In the paper's terms, the treatment or condition label means: oral pan-JAK inhibitor, 5-10 mg twice daily.

Sample: CD4+ T cells sorted from blood, taken at week 24, from a patient treated with tofacitinib. Receptor source: a human donor with alopecia areata.

The V call is TRBV29-1, the J call TRBJ2-7; 8 positions match TRBD1. Germline V gene sequence: CDR1 SQVTM, CDR2 ANQGSEA. Trimming removed 5 bases from V and 4 bases from J; junction bases left unmatched: 7. This CDR3 is built from 13 residues. CDR3 protein: CSVLNRGTYEQYF. The CDR3 nucleotides are TGCAGCGTTCTAAACAGGGGGACGTACGAGCAGTACTTC.

The chain employs TRBV30 and TRBJ2-5; weak D call: TRBD2 (7 bases). V lost 1 base, J lost 5 bases, and 20 bases lay in between. Germline V gives CDR1 GTSNPN, CDR2 SVGIG (reference sequence). CDR3 length: 16 residues. The CDR3 nucleotides read TGTGCCTGGAGTGGCGACGAGGGGGGGAGGGGTGAGACCCAGTACTTC. Translated: CAWSGDEGGRGETQYF.

The V and J genes are TRBV11-2 and TRBJ1-2, with 10 nucleotides matching TRBD1. Per germline, CDR1 SGHAT and CDR2 FQNNGV. J gave up 8 bases and V 3 bases, and 9 bases lay outside the gene matches. The CDR3 runs to 15 residues. CDR3 bases: TGTGCCAGCAGCTTGTCTCCGGACAGGGGGTTCGGCTACACCTTC. This sequence encodes CASSLSPDRGFGYTF.

This clone came up once. This sequence joins TRBV5-4 and TRBJ2-1; D possibly corresponds to TRBD2 (6 bases). Trimming left V 0 bases short and J 6 bases short, with 13 bases between. The CDR3 is made up of 15 amino acids. Germline V lookup: CDR1 SGHNT, CDR2 YYREEE (reference sequence). The CDR3, as DNA: TGTGCCAGCAGCTTGGCGGTAAAAGCGGGCAATGAGCAGTTCTTC. This translates into CASSLAVKAGNEQFF.

The V call is TRBV19, the J call TRBJ2-3, with 9 bases lining up with TRBD1. After removal of 6 bases from V and 1 base from J, the junction contained 8 bases not matched to a gene. CDR1 and CDR2 (germline): LNHDA, SQIVND (reference sequence). The length of the CDR3 is 16 residues. CDR3: CASRSNRGRGTDTQYF. CDR3 bases: TGTGCCAGTAGAAGTAACAGGGGGCGAGGCACAGATACGCAGTATTTT.

This chain connects TRBV29-1 to TRBJ2-1; a weak D match, TRBD2 (5 bases). Germline values: CDR1 SQVTM, CDR2 ANQGSEA. V was clipped by 6 bases and J by 0 bases, with 18 bases between them. This CDR3 has 16 residues. The chain's CDR3 is CSVRKGADLSYNEQFF. In nucleotides, the CDR3 is TGCAGCGTCCGCAAGGGAGCGGATCTCTCCTACAATGAGCAGTTCTTC.

This chain joins TRBV5-6 and TRBJ2-5, with D tentatively TRBD1 (8 bases). Germline-derived CDR1 and CDR2 are SGHDT and YYEEEE. CDR3 length: 16 residues. Trimming removed 2 bases at V and 1 base at J, with 15 bases between. In DNA, the CDR3 is TGTGCCAGCAGCTTCGGACAGGGAGGGGGCCAAGAGACCCAGTACTTC. Protein product: CASSFGQGGGQETQYF. The complete variable domain, with remaining parts taken from reference TRBV5-6 and TRBJ2-5, reads DAGVTQSPTHLIKTRGQQVTLRCSPKSGHDTVSWYQQALGQGPQFIFQYYEEEERQRGNFPDRFSGHQFPNYSSELNVNALLLGDSALYLCASSFGQGGGQETQYFGPGTRLLVL.

This chain uses TRBV30 with TRBJ1-1; no clear D gene. The V end was cut by 0 bases, the J end by 11 bases, with 22 bases between. Germline V CDR1 and CDR2: GTSNPN, SVGIG (reference sequence). The CDR3 loop spans 15 amino acids. CDR3 sequence (DNA): TGTGCCTGGAGTGTAGGTCTTAGCCTCTCCGAGGAGGCTTTCTTT. The encoded protein is CAWSVGLSLSEEAFF.

This chain joins TRBV29-1 and TRBJ1-1; maybe TRBD1 (5 bases). V lost 5 bases to trimming and J lost 3 bases, with 16 bases between them. Germline CDR1 SQVTM, CDR2 ANQGSEA. The CDR3 consists of 14 residues. The CDR3 coding sequence is TGCAGCGTTCTGGGGGGACGCAGGTACACTGAAGCTTTCTTT. This codes for CSVLGGRRYTEAFF.

V is TRBV2 and J is TRBJ1-2, with 9 bases that match TRBD1. The junction had 5 bases not matched to a gene; V was cut back by 5 bases and J by 4 bases. The CDR3 totals 14 residues. In germline, CDR1 is SNHLY, CDR2 FYNNEI. The CDR3 DNA follows: TGTGCCAGCAGTTCCACAGGGGGCGGCTATGGCTACACCTTC. Residues: CASSSTGGGYGYTF.

The CDR3 DNA reads as TGCGCCAGCAGCCTCGGCGGGGATGAGCAGTTCTTC. Translation: CASSLGGDEQFF. This sequence joins TRBV5-1 and TRBJ2-1, with D maybe TRBD2 (6 bases). Trimming stripped 4 bases from V and 8 bases from J, with 10 bases between. Per germline, CDR1 SGHRS and CDR2 YFSETQ. The CDR3 runs to 12 residues.

The chain is built from TRBV7-2 and TRBJ2-7, with D maybe TRBD1 (5 bases). V was clipped by 2 bases and J by 2 bases, with 10 bases between them. This CDR3 comprises 14 residues. CDR1 is SGHTA and CDR2 is FQGNSA in the germline V gene. The CDR3 loop reads CASSLLGQTYEQYF. The DNA for the CDR3 is TGTGCCAGCAGCTTACTGGGGCAGACCTACGAGCAGTACTTC.

The V call is TRBV6-5, the J call TRBJ1-2; 9 bases map to TRBD1. CDR1 is MNHEY, CDR2 SVGAGI, per germline. Germline trimming cut 6 bases from V and 5 bases from J; bases unmatched to any gene: 7. The CDR3 spans 14 residues. CDR3 amino acids: CASRPGQGGYGYTF. DNA for the CDR3: TGTGCCAGCAGGCCGGGACAGGGCGGTTATGGCTACACCTTC.

The CDR3 is CAWSVGSSNQPQHF. DNA for the CDR3: TGTGCCTGGAGTGTCGGATCTAGCAATCAGCCCCAGCATTTT. This sequence joins TRBV30 and TRBJ1-5, with unresolved D. Germline CDR1 reads GTSNPN; CDR2 reads SVGIG (reference sequence). CDR3 length: 14 amino acids. Trimming left V 0 bases short and J 0 bases short, with 6 bases between.

This clone was recorded only once. The genes are TRBV4-2 and TRBJ1-2, with 9 bases fitting TRBD1. The CDR3 extends over 17 amino acids. The junction had 11 bases not matched to a gene; V was cut back by 1 base and J by 5 bases. Germline values: CDR1 LGHNA, CDR2 YNFKEQ. CDR3 in amino acids: CASSQGGGQGDGYGYTF. The CDR3 DNA follows: TGTGCCAGCAGCCAAGGTGGGGGACAGGGTGACGGTTATGGCTACACCTTC.

This clone was counted between two and nine times. The V and J genes are TRBV25-1 and TRBJ2-2, with D possibly matching TRBD1 (5 bases). V shed 2 bases and J shed 6 bases, with 10 bases lying between them. Germline loops: CDR1 MGHDK, CDR2 SYGVNS. The CDR3 covers 14 residues. The CDR3 loop reads CASSENPGSGELFF. CDR3 in DNA: TGTGCCAGCAGTGAAAACCCAGGGTCCGGGGAGCTGTTTTTT.

The chain has TRBV5-1 and TRBJ1-1; the match to TRBD1 covers 9 bases. From germline, CDR1 is SGHRS and CDR2 YFSETQ. There are 16 residues in the CDR3. V lost 4 bases and J lost 5; bases outside the gene matches: 12. The CDR3 here is CASSNPAGQGWTEAFF. CDR3 nucleotides: TGCGCCAGCAGCAATCCGGCCGGACAGGGGTGGACTGAAGCTTTCTTT.

This rearrangement joins TRBV29-1 to TRBJ2-1; D remains ambiguous. Germline CDR1 SQVTM, CDR2 ANQGSEA. V lost 4 bases to trimming and J lost 6 bases, with 10 bases between them. This CDR3 spans 12 amino acids. CDR3 amino acids: CSVGNSPNEQFF. The CDR3 coding sequence is TGCAGCGTTGGAAACAGTCCCAATGAGCAGTTCTTC.

The chain combines TRBV28 with TRBJ1-2, with D maybe TRBD1 (5 bases). Germline CDR1 MDHEN, CDR2 SYDVKM. The V end was cut by 3 bases, the J end by 10 bases, with 9 bases between. The CDR3 covers 11 residues. The CDR3: CASSFRDFYTF. The CDR3, as DNA: TGTGCCAGCAGTTTCAGGGACTTCTACACCTTC.

V gene TRBV30 combines with J gene TRBJ1-2; 7 nucleotides line up with TRBD1. CDR3 length equals 12 residues. V gave up 5 bases and J gave up 4 bases; unmatched junction bases: 4. Germline assignment: CDR1 GTSNPN and CDR2 SVGIG (reference sequence). The CDR3 spells CAWSAGGYGYTF. CDR3 nucleotides: TGTGCCTGGTCGGCAGGGGGCTATGGCTACACCTTC.